The entry that follows covers one T cell receptor beta chain sequence. What it binds is not known. A CD45RA+ naive subset and a CD45RA-negative memory subset were split from CD4+ cells. The germline CDR1 and CDR2 sequences are SQVTM and ANQGSEA. The CDR3 totals 13 residues. The V and J ends lost 7 bases and 5 bases respectively, with 17 bases between them. The entry originates in a study of shared clonotypes between healthy human individuals. Overall study results and limits: The four-donor shared clonotypes exceeded non-shared clonotypes in generation probability, with non-shared ones scoring lower. About 5% of naive CD4 clonotypes were shared across a few donors.

Libraries were prepared by immunoSEQ multiplex PCR; TCRdb keeps only in-frame clonotypes and omits some of them. The data contain some 2,500,000 clones, 85% to 95% of them seen just once; the ten biggest clones take up around 0.38%. The origin of this receptor is a man between 18 and 35 years old in good health. Some clones in this sample may be carry-over from other donors' samples. The chain combines TRBV29-1 with TRBJ1-1; the D is unclear. Sequenced material: naive CD4+ T cells from PBMCs. As for subset: CD45RA+ positively selected. The CDR3 sequence: CSAGRTVETEAFF. The CDR3 DNA follows: TGCAGCGCTGGGAGGACGGTAGAGACTGAAGCTTTCTTT.